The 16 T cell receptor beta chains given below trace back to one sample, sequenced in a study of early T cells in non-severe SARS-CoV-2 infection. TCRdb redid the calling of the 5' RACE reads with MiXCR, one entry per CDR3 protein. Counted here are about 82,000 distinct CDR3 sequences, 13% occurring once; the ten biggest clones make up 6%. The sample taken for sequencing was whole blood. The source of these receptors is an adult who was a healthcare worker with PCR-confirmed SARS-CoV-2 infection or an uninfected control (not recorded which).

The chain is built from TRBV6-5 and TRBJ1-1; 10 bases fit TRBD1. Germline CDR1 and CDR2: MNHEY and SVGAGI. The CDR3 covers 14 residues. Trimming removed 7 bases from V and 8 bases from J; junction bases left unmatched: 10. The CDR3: CASNPGQGFSEAFF. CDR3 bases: TGTGCCAGCAATCCGGGACAGGGGTTTTCCGAAGCTTTCTTT.

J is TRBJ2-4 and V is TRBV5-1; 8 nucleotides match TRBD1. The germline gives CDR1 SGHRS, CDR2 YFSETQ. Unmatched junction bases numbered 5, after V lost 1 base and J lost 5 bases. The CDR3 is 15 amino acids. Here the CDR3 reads CASSLSGGYENIQYF. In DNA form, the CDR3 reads TGCGCCAGCAGCTTGTCAGGGGGCTACGAAAACATTCAGTACTTC. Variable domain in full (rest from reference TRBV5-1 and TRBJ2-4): KAGVTQTPRYLIKTRGQQVTLSCSPISGHRSVSWYQQTPGQGLQFLFEYFSETQRNKGNFPGRFSGRQFSNSRSEMNVSTLELGDSALYLCASSLSGGYENIQYFGAGTRLSVL.

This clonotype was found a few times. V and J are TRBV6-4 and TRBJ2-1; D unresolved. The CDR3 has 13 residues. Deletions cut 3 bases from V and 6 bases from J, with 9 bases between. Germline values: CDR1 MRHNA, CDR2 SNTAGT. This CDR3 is CASSDRASNEQFF. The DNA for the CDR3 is TGTGCCAGCAGTGATAGGGCGAGCAATGAGCAGTTCTTC.

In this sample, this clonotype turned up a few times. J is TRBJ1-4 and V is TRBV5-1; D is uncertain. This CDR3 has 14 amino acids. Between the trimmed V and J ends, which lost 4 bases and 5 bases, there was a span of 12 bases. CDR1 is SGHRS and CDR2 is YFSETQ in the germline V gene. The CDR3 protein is CASSGGRNNEKLFF. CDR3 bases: TGCGCCAGCAGCGGCGGACGGAACAATGAAAAACTGTTTTTT.

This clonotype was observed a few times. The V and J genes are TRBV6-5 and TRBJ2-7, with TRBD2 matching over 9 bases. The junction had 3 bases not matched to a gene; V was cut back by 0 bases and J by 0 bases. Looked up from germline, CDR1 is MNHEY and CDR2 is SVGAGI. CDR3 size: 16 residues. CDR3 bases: TGTGCCAGCAGTTACTCTAGCGGGGGTTACTCCTACGAGCAGTACTTC. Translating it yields CASSYSSGGYSYEQYF.

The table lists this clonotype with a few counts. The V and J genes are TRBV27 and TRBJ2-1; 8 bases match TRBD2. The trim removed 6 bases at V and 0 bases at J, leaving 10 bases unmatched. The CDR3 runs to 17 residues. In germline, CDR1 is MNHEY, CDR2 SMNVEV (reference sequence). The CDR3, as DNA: TGTGCCAGCAGCGGGGGGGGTTTTTTTGGCTCCTACAATGAGCAGTTCTTC. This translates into CASSGGGFFGSYNEQFF.

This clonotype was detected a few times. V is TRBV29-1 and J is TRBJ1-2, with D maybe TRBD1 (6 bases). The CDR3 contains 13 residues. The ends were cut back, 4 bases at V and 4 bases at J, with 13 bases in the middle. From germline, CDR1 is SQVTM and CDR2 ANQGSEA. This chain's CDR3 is CSVVGAPVYGYTF. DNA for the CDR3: TGCAGCGTTGTGGGGGCGCCGGTCTATGGCTACACCTTC.

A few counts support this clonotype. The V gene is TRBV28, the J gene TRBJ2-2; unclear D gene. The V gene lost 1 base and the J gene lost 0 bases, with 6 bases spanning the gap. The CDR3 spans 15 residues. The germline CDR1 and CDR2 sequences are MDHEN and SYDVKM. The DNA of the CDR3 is TGTGCCAGCAGTTTATTCACCTCGAACACCGGGGAGCTGTTTTTT. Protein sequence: CASSLFTSNTGELFF.

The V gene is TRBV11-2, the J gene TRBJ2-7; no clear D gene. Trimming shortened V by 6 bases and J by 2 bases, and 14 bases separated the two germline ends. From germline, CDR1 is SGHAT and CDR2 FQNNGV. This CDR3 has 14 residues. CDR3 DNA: TGTGCCAGCAGTTTCGGCAGGTCCACCTACGAGCAGTACTTC. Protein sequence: CASSFGRSTYEQYF.

The CDR3 coding sequence is TGTGCCAGCAGTTGGCTAGCGGGCTTTATTAGCTCCTACGAGCAGTACTTC. It is translated as CASSWLAGFISSYEQYF. The chain employs TRBV5-5 and TRBJ2-7, with TRBD2 identical over 8 bases. Germline V gives CDR1 SGHKS, CDR2 YYEKEE (reference sequence). There are 17 residues in the CDR3. J lost 0 bases, V lost 5 bases, and 13 bases had no gene match.

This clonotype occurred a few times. Written as DNA, the CDR3 is TGTGCCAGCAGTGACTATGGGAACACTGAAGCTTTCTTT. It translates to CASSDYGNTEAFF. The chain combines TRBV6-4 with TRBJ1-1; D unclear. The CDR3 runs 13 residues. V was shortened by 1 base and J by 1 base, with 4 bases between the two germline ends. CDR1 and CDR2 from the germline V gene are MRHNA and SNTAGT.

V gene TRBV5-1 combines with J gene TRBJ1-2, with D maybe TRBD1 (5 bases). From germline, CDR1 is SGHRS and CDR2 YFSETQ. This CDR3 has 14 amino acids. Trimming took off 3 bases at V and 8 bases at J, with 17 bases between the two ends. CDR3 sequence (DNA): TGCGCCAGCAGCTCCTCCCGGCAGGGATGGGGCTACACCTTC. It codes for CASSSSRQGWGYTF.

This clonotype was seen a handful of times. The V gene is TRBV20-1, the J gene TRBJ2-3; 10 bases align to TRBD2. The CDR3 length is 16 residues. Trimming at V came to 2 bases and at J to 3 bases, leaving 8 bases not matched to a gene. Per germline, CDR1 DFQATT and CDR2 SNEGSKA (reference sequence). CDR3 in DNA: TGCAGTGCTAGATCCCTAGCGGGAGCTGGGACAGATACGCAGTATTTT. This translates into CSARSLAGAGTDTQYF.

This CDR3 is CALRRGTDYGYTF. The CDR3 nucleotides are TGTGCCCTACGCCGAGGGACGGACTATGGCTACACCTTC. The genes are TRBV28 and TRBJ1-2, with D possibly being TRBD1 (5 bases). There are 13 residues in the CDR3. Germline V CDR1 and CDR2: MDHEN, SYDVKM. V lost 11 bases, J lost 3 bases, and 16 bases lay in between.

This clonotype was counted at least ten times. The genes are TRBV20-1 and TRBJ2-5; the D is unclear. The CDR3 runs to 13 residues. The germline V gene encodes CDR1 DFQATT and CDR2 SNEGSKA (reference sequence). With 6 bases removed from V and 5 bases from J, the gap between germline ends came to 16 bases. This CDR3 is CSASYSSGETQYF. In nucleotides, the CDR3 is TGCAGTGCAAGTTATTCCAGTGGGGAGACCCAGTACTTC.

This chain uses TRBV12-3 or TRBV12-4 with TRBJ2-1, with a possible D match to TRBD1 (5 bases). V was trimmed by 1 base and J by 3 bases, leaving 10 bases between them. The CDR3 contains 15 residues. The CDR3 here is CASSLGQGNYNEQFF. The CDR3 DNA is TGTGCCAGCAGTTTAGGGCAGGGAAACTACAATGAGCAGTTCTTC.